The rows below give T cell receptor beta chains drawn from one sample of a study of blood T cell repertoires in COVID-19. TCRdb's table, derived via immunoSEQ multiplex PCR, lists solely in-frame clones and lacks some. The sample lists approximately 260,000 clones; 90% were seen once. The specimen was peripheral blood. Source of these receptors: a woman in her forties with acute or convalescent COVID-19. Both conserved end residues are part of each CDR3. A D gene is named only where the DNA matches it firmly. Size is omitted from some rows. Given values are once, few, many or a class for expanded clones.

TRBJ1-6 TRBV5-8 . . TGTGCCAGCAGCTCCGTGAGGCCGCCTAATTCACCCCTCCACTTT CASSSVRPPNSPLHF
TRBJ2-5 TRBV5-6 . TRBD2 TGTGCCAGCAGCACGGGACTAGCGGGGGGCCACGGGGGGACCCAGTACTTC CASSTGLAGGHGGTQYF
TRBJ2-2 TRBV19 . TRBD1 TGTGCCAGTAGTAGACAGGGTTTGGGGGAGCTGTTTTTT CASSRQGLGELFF
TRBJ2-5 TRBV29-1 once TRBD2 TGCAGCGCCCAATATACTAGCGCAGTTAGGGGGACCCAGTACTTC CSAQYTSAVRGTQYF
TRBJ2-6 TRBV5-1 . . TGCGCCAGCAGCTTGGGACAGGCCGTAAGAAGCTCTGGGGCCAACGTCCTGACTTTC CASSLGQAVRSSGANVLTF
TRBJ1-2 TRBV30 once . TGTGCCTGGGGGACCGGGAGCTATGGCTACACCTTC CAWGTGSYGYTF
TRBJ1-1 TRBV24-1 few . TGTGCCACCAGTGCAACAGGGCTTGACACTGAAGCTTTCTTT CATSATGLDTEAFF
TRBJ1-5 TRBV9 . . TGTGCCAGCAGCGTAGGTGACATGGAAGGGGGTCAGCCCCAGCATTTT CASSVGDMEGGQPQHF
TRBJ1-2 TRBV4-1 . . TGCGCCAGCAGCCAAGAACAAGCCAGGGCGGGCTACACCTTC CASSQEQARAGYTF
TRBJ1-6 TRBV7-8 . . TGTGCCAGCAGCTTAGGAGTTCGATCACCCCTCCACTTT CASSLGVRSPLHF
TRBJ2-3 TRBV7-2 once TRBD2 TGTGCCAGCAGCTCATCCGGTCCACTAGCGGGGGGCCTGGATACGCAGTATTTT CASSSSGPLAGGLDTQYF